This TCR beta chain was profiled in a study of PD-1 blockade in classical Hodgkin lymphoma. The repertoire was sequenced with immunoSEQ multiplex PCR; TCRdb's copy has only in-frame clones and lacks some. The sample has fewer than 55,000 clones; roughly 73% are singletons. Time point given: cycle 4 day 1 (C4D1), after less than seven weeks of nivolumab. Each of the patients experienced relapse following autologous stem cell transplantation, and their brentuximab vedotin exposure differed. The ends lost 0 bases at V and 1 base at J; junction bases unmatched: 4. Per the germline V gene, CDR1 is LGHNA and CDR2 is YNFKEQ. CDR3 length: 18 amino acids.

The source was peripheral blood mononuclear cells (PBMCs), collected before the fourth cycle of nivolumab. The receptor was isolated from a human donor with classical Hodgkin lymphoma. This chain joins TRBV4-2 and TRBJ2-5; 14 bases agree with TRBD2. CDR3 bases: TGTGCCAGCAGCCAAGAAGGGACTAGCGGGGGCCTCCAAGAGACCCAGTACTTC. It encodes CASSQEGTSGGLQETQYF.